The 32 T cell receptor beta chains below were found in one sample sequenced in a study of T cell responses to AZD1222 COVID-19 vaccine. Method: immunoSEQ multiplex PCR; TCRdb's copy keeps in-frame clones and lacks some. The sample holds under 150,000 clones, roughly 90% seen once. The sequencing here drew on peripheral blood, taken 28 days after the second AZD1222 dose. The receptor set was obtained from an adult who received the AZD1222 COVID-19 vaccine.

The chain is built from TRBV3-1 (or the pseudogene TRBV3-2) and TRBJ1-1; D not certain. In germline, CDR1 is LGHDT, CDR2 YNNKEL (reference sequence). V dropped 7 bases and J dropped 2 bases, with 14 bases sitting between them. The CDR3 loop spans 14 amino acids. As DNA, the CDR3 is TGTGCCAGCACCAAATCTGGGATTAACACTGAAGCTTTCTTT. Residues: CASTKSGINTEAFF.

The CDR3 is CASSLARSNSPLHF. In nucleotides, the CDR3 is TGTGCCAGCAGCTTAGCGCGGAGTAATTCACCCCTCCACTTT. V usage is TRBV11-1 and J usage is TRBJ1-6, with D unclear. The CDR3 runs 14 residues. Trimming stripped 0 bases from V and 6 bases from J, with 6 bases between. The germline gives CDR1 SGHAT, CDR2 FQDESV (reference sequence).

V and J are TRBV5-6 and TRBJ1-1; 7 bases are a match to TRBD1. The germline gives CDR1 SGHDT, CDR2 YYEEEE. Germline trimming cut 6 bases from V and 4 bases from J; bases unmatched to any gene: 6. The CDR3 length is 13 residues. CDR3 DNA: TGTGCCAGCATTCAGGGGGGGAGCACTGAAGCTTTCTTT. This codes for CASIQGGSTEAFF.

The chain carries TRBV6-6 and TRBJ2-7; TRBD1 matches 11 bases. Trimming took 6 bases from V and 2 from J; bases not matched to a gene: 6. CDR1 MNHNY and CDR2 SVGAGI come from the germline V gene (reference sequence). The CDR3 length is 15 residues. CDR3 loop: CASRGGQGDPYEQYF. CDR3 nucleotide sequence: TGTGCCAGCAGGGGGGGACAGGGGGATCCCTACGAGCAGTACTTC.

This chain joins TRBV6-5 and TRBJ2-7; TRBD2 matches at 9 bases. CDR3 size: 15 residues. Trimming removed 7 bases from V and 1 base from J; junction bases left unmatched: 8. Germline CDR1 is MNHEY and CDR2 is SVGAGI. For the CDR3, the DNA is TGTGCCAGCACCCTCTCGACTAGCGGATCCTACGAGCAGTACTTC. Translating it yields CASTLSTSGSYEQYF.

The chain has TRBV5-8 and TRBJ2-1; 9 bases fit TRBD2. This CDR3 has 15 residues. Germline V gives CDR1 SGHTS, CDR2 YDEGEE. Germline trimming cut 0 bases from V and 4 bases from J; bases unmatched to any gene: 2. The CDR3 is CASSLGLAGYNEQFF. CDR3 nucleotides: TGTGCCAGCAGCTTGGGGCTAGCGGGGTACAATGAGCAGTTCTTC.

The chain employs TRBV7-3 and TRBJ1-1; D ambiguous. Trimming left V 0 bases short and J 6 bases short, with 5 bases between. Germline V gene sequence: CDR1 SGHTA, CDR2 FQGTGA. The CDR3 length is 12 residues. The CDR3 nucleotides read TGTGCCAGCAGCTTAACGGGTGCTGAAGCTTTCTTT. Protein product: CASSLTGAEAFF. Filled out from reference TRBV7-3 and TRBJ1-1, the complete variable domain reads GAGVSQTPSNKVTEKGKYVELRCDPISGHTALYWYRQSLGQGPEFLIYFQGTGAADDSGLPNDRFFAVRPEGSVSTLKIQRTERGDSAVYLCASSLTGAEAFFGQGTRLTVV.

Only a few counts were recorded for this clone. The rearrangement uses TRBV30 and TRBJ1-5; 7 bases fit TRBD1. Germline loops: CDR1 GTSNPN, CDR2 SVGIG (reference sequence). This CDR3 is built from 13 residues. Unmatched junction bases numbered 3, after V lost 1 base and J lost 6 bases. The CDR3 nucleotides are TGTGCCTGGAGTGGGCAGGGGGGTCAGCCCCAGCATTTT. Translation gives CAWSGQGGQPQHF.

This rearrangement joins TRBV2 to TRBJ1-4, with 7 nucleotides matching TRBD1. The J segment lost 10 bases and the V segment lost 3 bases, leaving 5 bases of the junction unmatched. The CDR3 runs 13 residues. In germline, CDR1 is SNHLY, CDR2 FYNNEI. The DNA for the CDR3 is TGTGCCAGCAGTGACAGGGGGGTAGGAAAACTGTTTTTT. Residues: CASSDRGVGKLFF.

The CDR3 DNA reads as TGTGCCAGCAGGGGTCATTATGGCTACACCTTC. Its translation is CASRGHYGYTF. This chain links TRBV7-2 with TRBJ1-2; no clear D. Germline loops: CDR1 SGHTA, CDR2 FQGNSA. V was shortened by 6 bases and J by 5 bases, with 7 bases between the two germline ends. CDR3 length equals 11 residues.

V and J are TRBV27 and TRBJ1-3; tentative D call: TRBD1 (5 bases). The CDR3 has 13 amino acids. V was clipped by 6 bases and J by 4 bases, with 10 bases between them. Looked up from germline, CDR1 is MNHEY and CDR2 is SMNVEV (reference sequence). The CDR3: CASRRGDGNTIYF. Here the CDR3 DNA reads TGTGCCAGCAGACGGGGGGACGGAAACACCATATATTTT.

V usage is TRBV5-5 and J usage is TRBJ1-1; 7 bases are a match to TRBD1. Germline V gene sequence: CDR1 SGHKS, CDR2 YYEKEE (reference sequence). The CDR3 is 15 amino acids. Trimming took 1 base from V and 6 from J; bases not matched to a gene: 9. CDR3 protein: CASSLTTGLVAEAFF. For the CDR3, the DNA is TGTGCCAGCAGCTTGACGACAGGGTTGGTCGCTGAAGCTTTCTTT.

As DNA, the CDR3 is TGCGCCAGCAGCCAAGTGGGGGAAGCTGCTTTCTTT. Translating gives CASSQVGEAAFF. The chain employs TRBV4-1 and TRBJ1-1, with D perhaps matching TRBD1 (5 bases). V was clipped by 1 base and J by 11 bases, with 11 bases between them. The CDR3 totals 12 residues. Germline CDR1 MGHRA, CDR2 YSYEKL.

A word on this clone: This same CDR3 is encoded by further DNA sequences in the sample. The chain combines TRBV7-9 with TRBJ2-1, with 8 bases that match TRBD2. The trim removed 5 bases at V and 1 base at J, leaving 7 bases unmatched. The CDR3 extends over 16 amino acids. Germline V gene sequence: CDR1 SEHNR, CDR2 FQNEAQ (reference sequence). The CDR3 region has the DNA TGTGCCAGCAGCCTCGCATTAGCGGGGTCCTACAATGAGCAGTTCTTC. Amino acids: CASSLALAGSYNEQFF. The variable domain in full, with the rest retrieved from reference TRBV7-9 and TRBJ2-1, is DTGVSQNPRHKITKRGQNVTFRCDPISEHNRLYWYRQTLGQGPEFLTYFQNEAQLEKSRLLSDRFSAERPKGSFSTLEIQRTEQGDSAMYLCASSLALAGSYNEQFFGPGTRLTVL.

The genes are TRBV15 and TRBJ1-1, with D possibly TRBD1 on 5 matching bases. CDR1 and CDR2 (germline): LNHNV, YYDKDF (reference sequence). The CDR3 is 15 residues long. V was shortened by 0 bases and J by 6 bases, with 14 bases between the two germline ends. The CDR3 nucleotides are TGTGCCACCAGCAGAGATAGGGGACCTTTCTCTGAAGCTTTCTTT. As protein: CATSRDRGPFSEAFF.

This chain uses TRBV29-1 with TRBJ1-1; D remains ambiguous. The CDR3 is made up of 14 amino acids. V was pared by 0 bases and J by 1 base, with 9 bases between. From germline, CDR1 is SQVTM and CDR2 ANQGSEA. The CDR3 coding sequence is TGCAGCGTTGAAGAACGGAGAGGGAACACTGAAGCTTTCTTT. Its protein product is CSVEERRGNTEAFF.

V gene TRBV7-9 combines with J gene TRBJ1-2; D is undetermined. The V end lost 5 bases, the J end lost 6 bases, and 10 bases lay between the germline ends. The CDR3 covers 12 residues. Per the germline V gene, CDR1 is SEHNR and CDR2 is FQNEAQ (reference sequence). CDR3 amino acids: CASSPDADGYTF. DNA of the CDR3: TGTGCCAGCAGCCCGGACGCCGATGGCTACACCTTC.

This clone was counted once. The gene calls are TRBV7-3 and TRBJ1-1, with no clear D. The germline CDR1 and CDR2 sequences are SGHTA and FQGTGA. V lost 1 base, J lost 3 bases, and 12 bases lay in between. The CDR3 runs 15 residues. CDR3 loop: CASSLNVGGYTEAFF. The CDR3, as DNA: TGTGCCAGCAGCTTAAATGTTGGAGGATACACTGAAGCTTTCTTT.

This chain links TRBV29-1 with TRBJ1-5; D unresolved. With 4 bases removed from V and 6 bases from J, the gap between germline ends came to 10 bases. Germline lookup yields CDR1 SQVTM and CDR2 ANQGSEA. This CDR3 spans 12 amino acids. For the CDR3, the DNA is TGCAGCGTTGTCGCCGCCGGTCAGCCCCAGCATTTT. Amino acids: CSVVAAGQPQHF. Using reference TRBV29-1 and TRBJ1-5 for the parts outside the CDR3, the full variable domain is SAVISQKPSRDICQRGTSLTIQCQVDSQVTMMFWYRQQPGQSLTLIATANQGSEATYESGFVIDKFPISRPNLTFSTLTVSNMSPEDSSIYLCSVVAAGQPQHFGDGTRLSIL.

The rearrangement joins TRBV19 to TRBJ1-6, with 10 bases that match TRBD1. From germline, CDR1 is LNHDA and CDR2 SQIVND (reference sequence). The CDR3 sequence is 13 residues long. Trimming at V came to 10 bases and at J to 7 bases, leaving 4 bases not matched to a gene. Here the CDR3 reads CATLGQGNSPLHF. The CDR3 DNA follows: TGTGCCACTCTGGGACAGGGGAATTCACCCCTCCACTTT.

CDR3 residues: CASSTGTGGRGYTF. The CDR3, as DNA: TGTGCCAGTAGTACCGGGACAGGGGGGAGAGGCTACACCTTC. This sequence joins TRBV19 and TRBJ1-2, with 11 bases fitting TRBD1. CDR1 LNHDA and CDR2 SQIVND come from the germline V gene (reference sequence). With V trimmed by 4 bases and J by 8 bases, 6 bases remained unmatched. CDR3 length equals 14 residues.

The chain is built from TRBV5-4 and TRBJ2-2; weak D call: TRBD2 (6 bases). Germline V gene sequence: CDR1 SGHNT, CDR2 YYREEE (reference sequence). This CDR3 is built from 15 residues. With 0 bases removed from V and 6 bases from J, the gap between germline ends came to 12 bases. The CDR3 nucleotides read TGTGCCAGCAGCTTGGGGGCGGGGCCCCCCGGGGAGCTGTTTTTT. Its protein is CASSLGAGPPGELFF.

This chain connects TRBV5-1 to TRBJ2-5; 9 positions agree with TRBD1. The ends lost 3 bases at V and 1 base at J; junction bases unmatched: 7. CDR3 length equals 16 residues. Germline CDR1 is SGHRS and CDR2 is YFSETQ. Here the CDR3 reads CASSYRTGAGQETQYF. CDR3 nucleotide sequence: TGCGCCAGCAGCTACCGGACAGGGGCGGGCCAAGAGACCCAGTACTTC. Complete variable domain (other parts from reference TRBV5-1 and TRBJ2-5): KAGVTQTPRYLIKTRGQQVTLSCSPISGHRSVSWYQQTPGQGLQFLFEYFSETQRNKGNFPGRFSGRQFSNSRSEMNVSTLELGDSALYLCASSYRTGAGQETQYFGPGTRLLVL.

This clone was seen only once. This chain uses TRBV4-2 with TRBJ2-1; 14 positions agree with TRBD2. Germline V gives CDR1 LGHNA, CDR2 YNFKEQ. Germline trimming cut 1 base from V and 7 bases from J; bases unmatched to any gene: 3. This CDR3 is 16 amino acids long. CDR3 residues: CASSQAGTSGGNEQFF. The CDR3 bases are TGTGCCAGCAGCCAAGCCGGGACTAGCGGGGGTAATGAGCAGTTCTTC.

The rearrangement joins TRBV11-2 to TRBJ1-1, with a tentative D call TRBD1 (5 bases). Germline CDR1 reads SGHAT; CDR2 reads FQNNGV. Trimming cost V 1 base and J 2 bases, with 14 bases left between them. The CDR3 contains 16 residues. The CDR3 DNA reads TGTGCCAGCAGCTTAGCCTGGCCAGGGCCCAACACTGAAGCTTTCTTT. The encoded protein is CASSLAWPGPNTEAFF. The full variable domain, with the rest looked up from reference TRBV11-2 and TRBJ1-1, is EAGVAQSPRYKIIEKRQSVAFWCNPISGHATLYWYQQILGQGPKLLIQFQNNGVVDDSQLPKDRFSAERLKGVDSTLKIQPAKLEDSAVYLCASSLAWPGPNTEAFFGQGTRLTVV.

This chain uses TRBV4-1 with TRBJ1-1; 8 nucleotides align to TRBD1. The CDR3 sequence is 17 residues long. In germline, CDR1 is MGHRA, CDR2 YSYEKL. Losses at the gene ends were 1 base for V and 1 base for J; bases not matched to a gene: 8. CDR3: CASSQVTGTGGNTEAFF. CDR3 sequence (DNA): TGCGCCAGCAGCCAAGTCACCGGGACAGGAGGGAACACTGAAGCTTTCTTT.

The chain links TRBV5-8 to TRBJ1-2, with D perhaps TRBD1 (5 bases). The CDR3 is made up of 13 amino acids. CDR1 and CDR2 (germline): SGHTS, YDEGEE. The ends were cut back, 5 bases at V and 1 base at J, with 9 bases in the middle. CDR3 region: CASRDTINYGYTF. The CDR3 DNA follows: TGTGCCAGCAGGGACACCATTAACTATGGCTACACCTTC.

The chain couples TRBV7-9 to TRBJ1-1, with a possible D match to TRBD1 (5 bases). V was cut by 8 bases and J by 6 bases, with 7 bases left in between. Germline V gene data show CDR1 as SEHNR and CDR2 as FQNEAQ (reference sequence). The CDR3 length is 10 residues. CDR3 sequence: CASGAPEAFF. Here the CDR3 DNA reads TGTGCCAGCGGGGCGCCTGAAGCTTTCTTT.

This clone appeared a few times. The rearrangement joins TRBV21-1 to TRBJ1-3. TRBV21-1 is classified as a pseudogene. The length of the CDR3 is 16 residues. The CDR3 loop is CASSKGAADSGNTIYF. CDR3 DNA: TGTGCCAGCAGCAAGGGTGCGGCCGACTCTGGAAACACCATATATTTT.

The rearrangement joins TRBV30 to TRBJ1-5; 7 nucleotides match TRBD1. Per germline, CDR1 GTSNPN and CDR2 SVGIG (reference sequence). The CDR3 has 15 amino acids. Trimming removed 0 bases from V and 7 bases from J; junction bases left unmatched: 9. The CDR3 DNA sequence: TGTGCCTGGAGTGTACGAGGGGGCGGTAGACAGCCCCAGCATTTT. Translating gives CAWSVRGGGRQPQHF. Full variable domain (outside the CDR3, taken from reference TRBV30 and TRBJ1-5): SQTIHQWPATLVQPVGSPLSLECTVEGTSNPNLYWYRQAAGRGLQLLFYSVGIGQISSEVPQNLSASRPQDRQFILSSKKLLLSDSGFYLCAWSVRGGGRQPQHFGDGTRLSIL.

This sequence joins TRBV5-1 and TRBJ1-1; TRBD1 matches 7 bases. V gave up 2 bases and J gave up 0 bases; unmatched junction bases: 7. This CDR3 has 16 residues. Germline V gene data show CDR1 as SGHRS and CDR2 as YFSETQ. CDR3 region: CASSFSPGTVNTEAFF. The CDR3 DNA reads TGCGCCAGCAGCTTCTCCCCGGGGACAGTGAACACTGAAGCTTTCTTT.

The rearrangement uses TRBV5-1 and TRBJ1-2, with TRBD1 matching over 8 bases. V trimming: 4 bases; J trimming: 5 bases; junction bases outside the gene matches: 13. The CDR3 covers 16 residues. In germline, CDR1 is SGHRS, CDR2 YFSETQ. DNA of the CDR3: TGCGCCAGCAGCCCTAGTCCCGGGACAGGAATTTATGGCTACACCTTC. This gives the protein CASSPSPGTGIYGYTF.